This TCR beta chain appears in the sequencing data of a study of cytomegalovirus exposure and HLA in healthy donors. This PCR relied on a set of 60 Vbeta primers and 13 Jbeta primers. The repertoire was sequenced with immunoSEQ multiplex PCR; TCRdb's copy has only in-frame clones and lacks some. Among about 98,000 clones listed, about 74% were seen once. On this clone itself: Its antigen is unidentified.

Study-wide results and limits: Reports indicate that TCR beta sequences accurately predicted the HLA-A and HLA-B alleles of most subjects. As immune exposure information, only CMV serostatus was available.

The CDR3 spans 15 residues. The ends lost 5 bases at V and 8 bases at J; junction bases unmatched: 10. Germline CDR1 reads MNHEY; CDR2 reads SMNVEV (reference sequence). This receptor was obtained from a man between 60 and 70 years old in good health and CMV-seropositive. The chain links TRBV27 to TRBJ1-4, with 8 bases aligning to TRBD1. Material: PBMCs. CDR3 sequence: CASSATGGSLEKLFF. The CDR3 DNA reads as TGTGCCAGCAGTGCTACAGGGGGTAGTTTGGAAAAACTGTTTTTT.